This TCR beta chain was profiled in a study of shared clonotypes between healthy human individuals. Germline CDR1 reads PRHDT; CDR2 reads FYEKMQ (reference sequence). The CDR3 extends over 15 amino acids. V was clipped by 1 base and J by 1 base, with 10 bases between them. Generated by immunoSEQ multiplex PCR, the TCRdb table keeps only in-frame clones and is missing some. The table has about 1.4 million clones, roughly 95% seen once. Sequenced sample: naive CD4+ T cells sorted from blood. Subset in this sample: CD45RA+ positively selected. The sequence derives from a man aged 30 to 45 in good health. This sequence joins TRBV13 and TRBJ1-1; a possible D gene is TRBD1 (6 bases). CDR3 in DNA: TGTGCCAGCAGCTTAGCTCGGACAGCGAACACTGAAGCTTTCTTT. Its translation is CASSLARTANTEAFF.